This T cell receptor beta chain was sequenced during a study of blood T cell repertoires in COVID-19. Study as a whole: Acute and convalescent COVID-19 samples came from the United States, Italy and Spain.

The CDR3 runs to 15 residues. Germline CDR1 is KGHSH and CDR2 is LQKENI. V was cut by 5 bases and J by 0 bases, with 11 bases left in between. The authors' processing: Estimated nucleated cell counts came from reference gene primer amplification. The repertoire was sequenced with immunoSEQ multiplex PCR; TCRdb's copy has only in-frame clones and lacks some. The V and J calls and clone size come from that table; D and trimming were worked out from the DNA. The sample lists fewer than 250,000 clones; about 87% were seen once. The source material was peripheral blood. V and J are TRBV18 and TRBJ1-5; D is possibly TRBD1 (6 bases). This receptor was taken from a man in his 70s with acute or convalescent COVID-19. CDR3 DNA: TGTGCCAGCTCAAGGACAGTAGTTAGCAATCAGCCCCAGCATTTT. Amino acid sequence: CASSRTVVSNQPQHF.